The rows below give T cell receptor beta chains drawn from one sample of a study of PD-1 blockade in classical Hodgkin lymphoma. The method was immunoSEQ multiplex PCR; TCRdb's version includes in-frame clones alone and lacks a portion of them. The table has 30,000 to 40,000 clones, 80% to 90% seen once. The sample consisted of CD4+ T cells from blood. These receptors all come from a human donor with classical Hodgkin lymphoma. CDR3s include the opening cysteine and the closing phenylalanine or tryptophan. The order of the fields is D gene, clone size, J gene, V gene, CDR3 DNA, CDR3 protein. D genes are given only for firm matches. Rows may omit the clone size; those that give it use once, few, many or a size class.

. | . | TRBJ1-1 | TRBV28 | TGTGCCAGCCGGAGGGTGAACACTGAAGCTTTCTTT | CASRRVNTEAFF
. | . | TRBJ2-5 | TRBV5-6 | TGTGCCAGCAGCTTGGGGGGGACTCAAGAGACCCAGTACTTC | CASSLGGTQETQYF
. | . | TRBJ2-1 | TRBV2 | TGTGCCAGCAGTGAAACGGTTGGGCAGTTCTTC | CASSETVGQFF
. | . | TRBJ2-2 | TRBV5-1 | TGCGCCAGCAGGAAGAGAGGAGACACCGGGGAGCTGTTTTTT | CASRKRGDTGELFF
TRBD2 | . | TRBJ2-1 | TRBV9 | TGTGCCAGCAGCGTTCGACTAGCGGGAGCTGATGAGCAGTTCTTC | CASSVRLAGADEQFF
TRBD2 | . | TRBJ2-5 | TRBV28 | TGTGCCAGCAGTTTTAGGCGGGGGGGAGAGACCCAGTACTTC | CASSFRRGGETQYF
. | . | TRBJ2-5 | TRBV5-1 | TGCGCCAGCAGCGCCACAAACAGGGTGGGCCAAGAGACCCAGTACTTC | CASSATNRVGQETQYF
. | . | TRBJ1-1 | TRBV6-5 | TGTGCCAGCAGAATCTTACAGGGAAAAGCTTTCTTT | CASRILQGKAFF
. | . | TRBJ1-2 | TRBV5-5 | TGTGCCAGCAGCTTGGGTACGGGGGCCGATGGCTACACCTTC | CASSLGTGADGYTF
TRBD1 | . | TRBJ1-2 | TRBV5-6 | TGTGCCAGCAGCAGGGACAGGGATGGCTACACCTTC | CASSRDRDGYTF
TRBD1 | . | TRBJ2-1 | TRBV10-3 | TGTGCCATCAGAGCAACCGGGACAGGGGATTACAATGAGCAGTTCTTC | CAIRATGTGDYNEQFF
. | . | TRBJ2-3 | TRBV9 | TGTGCCAGCAGCCTAAGCACAGATACGCAGTATTTT | CASSLSTDTQYF
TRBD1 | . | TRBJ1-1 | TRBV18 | TGTGCCAGCTCACGGACGGGACAGGGGGTCACTGAAGCTTTCTTT | CASSRTGQGVTEAFF
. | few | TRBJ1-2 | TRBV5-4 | TGTGCCAGCAGCTTGATGCACAGAGGGTATGGCTACACCTTC | CASSLMHRGYGYTF
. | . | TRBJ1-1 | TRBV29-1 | TGCAGCGTTTATATAAGGGTGAACACTGAAGCTTTCTTT | CSVYIRVNTEAFF
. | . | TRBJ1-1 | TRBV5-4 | TGTGCCAGACTCCGGACAAGGGCCAACACTGAAGCTTTCTTT | CARLRTRANTEAFF
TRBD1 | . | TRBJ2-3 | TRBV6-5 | TGTGCCGTTTGGGACAGGGGGCGCTCAGATACGCAGTATTTT | CAVWDRGRSDTQYF
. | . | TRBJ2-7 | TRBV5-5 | TGTGCCAGCAGCTTGGAAGCGCGCTACGAGCAGTACTTC | CASSLEARYEQYF
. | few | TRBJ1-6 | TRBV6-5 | TGTGCCAGCAGTAACAGAGCTCTCAATAATTCACCCCTCCACTTT | CASSNRALNNSPLHF
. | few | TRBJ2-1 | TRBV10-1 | TGCGCCAGCAGTGAGGACGCTGGGCCTTACAATGAGCAGTTCTTC | CASSEDAGPYNEQFF
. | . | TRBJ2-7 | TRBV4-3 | TGCGCCAGCAGCCAAGCTGACAGGCCGGAGTACGAGCAGTACTTC | CASSQADRPEYEQYF
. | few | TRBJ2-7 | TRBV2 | TGTGCCAGCAGTGAGACCACCTACGAGCAGTACTTC | CASSETTYEQYF
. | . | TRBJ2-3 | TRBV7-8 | TGTGCCAGCAGGACCCCGAGCCGGGACCGAAGCACAGATACGCAGTATTTT | CASRTPSRDRSTDTQYF
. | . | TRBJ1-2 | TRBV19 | TGTGCCAGTAGTATTAGCCCGTTGTATGGCTACACCTTC | CASSISPLYGYTF
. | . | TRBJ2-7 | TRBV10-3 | TGTGCCATCAGGGACGGAAACTACGAGCAGTACTTC | CAIRDGNYEQYF
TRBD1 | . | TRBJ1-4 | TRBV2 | TGTGCCAGCAGTGATGGAGGGGGCTTCACTAATGAAAAACTGTTTTTT | CASSDGGGFTNEKLFF
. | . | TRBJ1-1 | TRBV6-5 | TGTGCCAGCAGTTACCGGGCTGAAGCTTTCTTT | CASSYRAEAFF
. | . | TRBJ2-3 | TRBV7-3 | TGTGCCAGCAGCTTACGCAGGTCTAGCACAGATACGCAGTATTTT | CASSLRRSSTDTQYF